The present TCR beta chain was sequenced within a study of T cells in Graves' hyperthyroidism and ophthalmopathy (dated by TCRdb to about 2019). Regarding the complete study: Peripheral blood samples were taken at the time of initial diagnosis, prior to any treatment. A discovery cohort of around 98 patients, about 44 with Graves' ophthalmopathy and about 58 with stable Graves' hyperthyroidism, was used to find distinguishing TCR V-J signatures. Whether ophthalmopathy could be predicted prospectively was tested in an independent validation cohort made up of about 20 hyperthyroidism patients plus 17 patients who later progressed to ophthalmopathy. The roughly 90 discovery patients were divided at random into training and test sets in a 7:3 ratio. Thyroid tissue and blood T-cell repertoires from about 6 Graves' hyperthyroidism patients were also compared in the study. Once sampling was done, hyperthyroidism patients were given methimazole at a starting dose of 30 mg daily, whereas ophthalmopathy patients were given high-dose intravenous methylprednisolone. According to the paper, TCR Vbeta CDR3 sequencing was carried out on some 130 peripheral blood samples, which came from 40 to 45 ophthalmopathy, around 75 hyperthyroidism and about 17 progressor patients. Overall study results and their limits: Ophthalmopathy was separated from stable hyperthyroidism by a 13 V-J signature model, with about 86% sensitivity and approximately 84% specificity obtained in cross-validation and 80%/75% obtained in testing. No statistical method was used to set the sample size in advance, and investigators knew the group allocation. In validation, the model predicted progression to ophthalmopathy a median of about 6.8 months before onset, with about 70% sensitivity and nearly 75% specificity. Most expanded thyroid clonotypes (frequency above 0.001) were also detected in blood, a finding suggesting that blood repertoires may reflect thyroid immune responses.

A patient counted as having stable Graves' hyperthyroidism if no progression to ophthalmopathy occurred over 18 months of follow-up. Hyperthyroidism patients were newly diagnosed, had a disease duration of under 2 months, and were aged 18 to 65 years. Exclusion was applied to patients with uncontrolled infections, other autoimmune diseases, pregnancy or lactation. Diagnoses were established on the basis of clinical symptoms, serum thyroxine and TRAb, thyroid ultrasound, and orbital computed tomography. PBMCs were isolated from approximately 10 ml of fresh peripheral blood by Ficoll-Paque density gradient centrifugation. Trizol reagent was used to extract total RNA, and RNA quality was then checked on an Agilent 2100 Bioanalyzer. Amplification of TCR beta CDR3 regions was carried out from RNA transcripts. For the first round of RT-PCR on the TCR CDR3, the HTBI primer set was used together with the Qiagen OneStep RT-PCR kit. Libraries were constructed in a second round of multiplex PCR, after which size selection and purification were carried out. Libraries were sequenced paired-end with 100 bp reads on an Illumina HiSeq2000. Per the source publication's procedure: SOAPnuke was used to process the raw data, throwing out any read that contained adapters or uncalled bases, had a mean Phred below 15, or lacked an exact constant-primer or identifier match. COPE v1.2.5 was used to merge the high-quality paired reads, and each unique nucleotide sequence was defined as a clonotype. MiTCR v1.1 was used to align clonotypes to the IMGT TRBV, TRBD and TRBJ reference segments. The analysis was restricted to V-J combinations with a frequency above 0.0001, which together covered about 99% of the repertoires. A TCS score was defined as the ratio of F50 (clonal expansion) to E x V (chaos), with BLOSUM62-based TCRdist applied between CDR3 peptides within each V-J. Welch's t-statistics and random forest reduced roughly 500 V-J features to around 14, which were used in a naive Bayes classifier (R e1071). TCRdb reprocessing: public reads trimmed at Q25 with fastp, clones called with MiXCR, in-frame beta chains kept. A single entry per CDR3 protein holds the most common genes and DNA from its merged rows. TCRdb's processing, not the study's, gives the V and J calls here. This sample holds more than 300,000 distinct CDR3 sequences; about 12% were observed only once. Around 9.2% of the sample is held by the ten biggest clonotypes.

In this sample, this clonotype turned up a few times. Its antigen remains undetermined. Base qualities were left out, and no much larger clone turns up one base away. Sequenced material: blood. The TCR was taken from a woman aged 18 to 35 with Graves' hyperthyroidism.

In nucleotides, the sequence is TGTGCCAGCAGCGTAGGGGCGGGAGCGGTGAACACCGGGGAGCTGTTTTTT. It translates as CASSVGAGAVNTGELFF. The sequence joins TRBV9 to TRBJ2-2, with 7 middle bases fitting TRBD2. Ends trimmed: V by 0 bases, J by 1 base; bases unmatched to a gene: 6. CDR1 and CDR2, looked up from the germline V gene, are SGDLS and YYNGEE. The CDR3 runs 17 amino acids, cysteine and phenylalanine included. Only the CDR3 DNA stays, 51 bases, in frame from base 1.